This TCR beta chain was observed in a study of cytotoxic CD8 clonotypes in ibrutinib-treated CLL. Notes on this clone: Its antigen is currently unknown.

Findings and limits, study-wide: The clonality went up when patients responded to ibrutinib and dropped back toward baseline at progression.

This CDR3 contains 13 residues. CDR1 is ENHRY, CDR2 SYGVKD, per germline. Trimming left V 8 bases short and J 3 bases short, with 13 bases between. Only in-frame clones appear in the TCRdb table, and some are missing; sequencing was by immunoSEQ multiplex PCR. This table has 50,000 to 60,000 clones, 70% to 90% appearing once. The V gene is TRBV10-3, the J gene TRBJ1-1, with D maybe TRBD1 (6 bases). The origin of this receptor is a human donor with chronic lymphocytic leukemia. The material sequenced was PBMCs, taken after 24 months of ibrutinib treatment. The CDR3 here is CAIAAPGDTEAFF. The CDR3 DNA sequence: TGTGCCATCGCAGCCCCAGGGGACACTGAAGCTTTCTTT.